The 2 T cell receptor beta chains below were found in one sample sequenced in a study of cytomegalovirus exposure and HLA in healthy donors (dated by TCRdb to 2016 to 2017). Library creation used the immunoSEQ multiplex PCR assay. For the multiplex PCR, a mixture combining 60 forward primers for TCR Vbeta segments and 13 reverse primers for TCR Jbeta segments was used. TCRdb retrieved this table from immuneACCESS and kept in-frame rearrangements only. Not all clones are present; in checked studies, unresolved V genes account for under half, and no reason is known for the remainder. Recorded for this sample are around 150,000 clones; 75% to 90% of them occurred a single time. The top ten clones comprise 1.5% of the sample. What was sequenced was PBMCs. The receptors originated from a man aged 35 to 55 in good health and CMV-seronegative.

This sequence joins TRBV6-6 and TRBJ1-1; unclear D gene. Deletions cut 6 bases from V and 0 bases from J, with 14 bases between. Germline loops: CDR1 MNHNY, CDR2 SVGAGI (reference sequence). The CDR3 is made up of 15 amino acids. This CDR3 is CASRYGLPLNTEAFF. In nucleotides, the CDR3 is TGTGCCAGCAGGTACGGCCTCCCGTTGAACACTGAAGCTTTCTTT.

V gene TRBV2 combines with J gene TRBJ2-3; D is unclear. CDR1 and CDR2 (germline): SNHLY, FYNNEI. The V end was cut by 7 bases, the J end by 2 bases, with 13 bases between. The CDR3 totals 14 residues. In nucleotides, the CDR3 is TGTGCCAGCAAAGGCGGAGTATCCACAGATACGCAGTATTTT. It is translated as CASKGGVSTDTQYF.